This record concerns one TCR beta chain sequence. Its antigen is as yet unknown. V was cut by 2 bases and J by 7 bases, with 12 bases left in between. The length of the CDR3 is 14 residues. Germline V CDR1 and CDR2: MNHEY, SVGAGI. The PCR had 60 Vbeta and 13 Jbeta primers. The assay was immunoSEQ multiplex PCR, and TCRdb's table has in-frame clones only and misses some. This sample lists some 180,000 clones; its ten largest clones have about 6.5%. This entry comes from a study of cytomegalovirus exposure and HLA in healthy donors. Notes on the study in general: A list of approximately 150 TCR beta chains associated with cytomegalovirus was given. Later on, a genetic analysis was performed. It linked a missense variant in DCLRE1C with V- and J-gene trimming of TCR beta.

Sequenced material: PBMCs. The sequence came from a man under 40 in good health and CMV-seronegative. The chain is built from TRBV6-5 and TRBJ1-5; D gene unclear. The CDR3 DNA reads as TGTGCCAGCAGTTACGAACGGTCGGGACAGCCCCAGCATTTT. Protein sequence: CASSYERSGQPQHF.